Described below is a single T cell receptor (beta chain) sequence and its context. The data derive from a study of blood T cell repertoires in COVID-19. Study in general: PBMCs, B-cell-depleted T cells, or T cells were the source of the cDNA or gDNA that made up the material.

V shed 3 bases and J shed 2 bases, with 13 bases lying between them. Germline values: CDR1 LNHDA, CDR2 SQIVND (reference sequence). This CDR3 spans 15 amino acids. Using immunoSEQ multiplex PCR, the repertoire was profiled, and TCRdb retains in-frame clones only, with some absent. The repertoire holds a few hundred thousand clones, with 70% to 90% as singletons. Sequenced sample: peripheral blood. The chain joins TRBV19 to TRBJ1-1; possibly TRBD1 for D (5 bases). This TCR derives from a middle-aged woman who had recovered from COVID-19. The CDR3 reads CASSIGSGVNTEAFF. The CDR3 region has the DNA TGTGCCAGTAGTATCGGTTCGGGGGTAAACACTGAAGCTTTCTTT.